This T cell receptor beta chain comes out of a study of regulatory T cells in long-lasting Graves disease. Whole-study context: Disease was considered persistent Graves' disease after over 5 years of antithyroid drugs (with positive TSH receptor antibodies). The study, taken as a whole, reports: Persistent patients shared more public clonotypes (under 3,000) than newly diagnosed patients (around 1,000). TRBV28, TRBJ1-2 and TRBJ2-5 were segments that persistent disease favored.

Time point noted: persistent/refractory GD, antithyroid drugs over 5 years with positive TRAb. There was RNA extracted from PBMCs, and the TCR library was made from it. This clonotype was seen more than once but under ten times. The antigen is unknown. Arm-PCR of CDR3 regions with iRepertoire HTBI primers generated TCR beta libraries. Each CDR3 protein is one row after TCRdb ran MiXCR on the multiplex PCR reads. The profile shows roughly 430,000 distinct CDR3 sequences, over 20% of them singletons. Germline V lookup: CDR1 KGHDR, CDR2 SFDVKD. This CDR3 is 13 amino acids long. Trimming shortened V by 5 bases and J by 6 bases, and 11 bases separated the two germline ends.

The sequences come from peripheral blood mononuclear cells (PBMCs), collected when the disease was refractory, from a patient treated with antithyroid drugs. This clonotype was sampled from a female donor with Graves disease. This sequence joins TRBV24-1 and TRBJ2-3, with D perhaps matching TRBD1 (5 bases). This chain's CDR3 is CATSAMGRDTQYF. The CDR3, as DNA: TGTGCCACCAGTGCTATGGGGCGGGATACGCAGTATTTT.